This TCR beta chain stems from a study of Ad26.COV2.S vaccination and SARS-CoV-2 variants. The sample's treatment: approximately 18 received Ad26.COV2.S at low or high dose, single or two shots; roughly 5 received placebo; per-sample allocation not given. All samples were drawn on day 63, counting from the first vaccine or placebo injection. V was pared by 4 bases and J by 6 bases, with 10 bases of the junction left unmatched. CDR1 is KGHSH and CDR2 is LQKENI in the germline V gene. CDR3 length: 16 residues. TCRdb's copy holds only in-frame clones and misses some; the assay was immunoSEQ multiplex PCR. The sample records roughly 380,000 clones, more than 75% being singletons.

The sequencing used peripheral blood, collected in a trial of Ad26.COV2.S vaccine versus placebo. The source is a person between 18 and 59 years old who received the Ad26.COV2.S COVID-19 vaccine or a placebo. The chain has TRBV18 and TRBJ2-2; 8 bases line up with TRBD2. CDR3 sequence reads: CASSRREGKGPGELFF. DNA of the CDR3: TGTGCCAGCTCACGCCGGGAGGGGAAAGGCCCCGGGGAGCTGTTTTTT.